The text below deals with one T cell receptor (beta chain). Its antigen has not been determined. Base qualities were left out, and no much larger clone turns up one base away. This sample is drawn from a study of T cell responses to AZD1222 COVID-19 vaccine (TCRdb year 2021). For the wider study: TCR sequencing was performed for approximately 240 trial participants, of whom around 200 were given two doses of AZD1222 and approximately 26 were given two doses of MenACWY control vaccine. Trial participants were enrolled by age into subgroups of 18-55, 56-69 and 70-plus years, and around 150, 29 and 61 TCR-sequenced participants, respectively, were included in these subgroups.

The study at large found these results: Because no day 14 peak-response samples were available, repertoires were characterized only after the peak T cell response. The vaccine-associated CD4 TCRs covered the entire spike protein, and the dominant responses fell in regions 160-218 and 743-854. In the small 56-69-year group, the increase in depth fell short of significance, most likely because of low power. Conclusions about previously exposed vaccinees were limited because only six AZD1222 recipients were SARS-CoV-2 seropositive at baseline. Most participants were white British and females outnumbered males, and the authors suggested that clonal diversity may have been underestimated. Reportedly, almost half of the unique spike-specific TCRs recognized epitopes lying outside the regions that are mutated in the B.1.351 and B.1.1.7 variants. Spike-specific TCR breadth and depth rose significantly after two AZD1222 doses compared with day 0 and with MenACWY recipients.

From its cysteine to its phenylalanine, the CDR3 spans 18 amino acids. CDR3 DNA only is kept here, 54 bases in frame from base 1. The germline V and J ends show losses of 0 bases and 5 bases respectively, and no gene match explains 9 bases of the junction. The germline V gene encodes CDR1 MGHRA and CDR2 YSYEKL. This specimen's time point label, per the study, means: about 28 days (+/-7) after the second vaccine dose. AZD1222 recipients with second doses at about 4 weeks or about 12 weeks were pooled, because spike-specific TCR depth and breadth did not differ between schedules. Samples from vaccinated people were obtained from the UK trials COV001 and COV002, which included a single-blind randomized controlled phase 2/3 trial of AZD1222 (ChAdOx1 nCoV-19) in healthy adults. For TCRbeta chain sequencing, PBMC samples from trial participants were taken at day 0 and at day 28 after the second dose. The CDR3 regions of human TCRbeta chains were subjected to immunosequencing. As for how the authors treated the data: Repertoire TCRs were matched against a reference library of SARS-CoV-2-specific TCRs generated with the MIRA antigen-specificity platform. Breadth was defined as the fraction of unique TCRs that were SARS-CoV-2-associated, and depth was defined as the fraction of total T cells that were SARS-CoV-2-associated. Each spike-specific TCR was assigned to its reactive spike region and to a CD4 or CD8 class using the MIRA data. Log10-transformed breadth and depth values were compared by one-way ANOVA with Sidak's multiple comparisons tests. As stored in TCRdb, this immuneACCESS dataset retains in-frame rearrangements with V and J assigned. A fraction of the clones does not appear; measured against another copy, unresolved V genes explain less than half of the discrepancy, and the remainder lacks a known reason. V, J and clone size are those of that table, while D and trimming were read from the DNA. Counted in this sample were 140,000 to 150,000 clones; roughly 90% of them appeared once. The top ten hold roughly 1.5% of the sample.

The rearranged chain carries TRBV4-1 and TRBJ2-2; TRBD2 fits 10 bases in the junction. The sequence derives from an adult who received the AZD1222 COVID-19 vaccine. The starting material was peripheral blood, obtained 28 days after the second AZD1222 dose. The sequence in DNA is TGCGCCAGCAGCCAAGATCGAAGCGGGAGGGCCTGGACCGGGGAGCTGTTTTTT. Its protein reads: CASSQDRSGRAWTGELFF.